This T cell receptor beta chain was obtained from a study of T cell repertoires in cytomegalovirus infection. From germline, CDR1 is SEHNR and CDR2 FQNEAQ (reference sequence). The CDR3 spans 16 residues. J lost 3 bases, V lost 5 bases, and 13 bases had no gene match. Only a few counts were recorded for this clonotype. No antigen is known for it. TCRdb fed the reads into MiXCR, producing one record per CDR3 protein. The sample lists approximately 600,000 distinct CDR3 sequences, 40% seen once, with roughly 50% in the top ten. Sequenced material: cultured PBMCs, taken from culture after CMV antigen stimulation. This TCR derives from a human donor in good health (CMV status not recorded). Some clones in this sample may be carry-over from other donors' samples. The chain links TRBV7-9 to TRBJ2-7; 7 bases line up with TRBD1. The CDR3 nucleotides read TGTGCCAGCAGCCAGTGGGACGACAGGGATCTCTACGAGCAGTACTTC. It encodes CASSQWDDRDLYEQYF.